These 16 T cell receptor beta chains share one sample of origin, sequenced in a study of blood T cell repertoires in COVID-19. The assay was immunoSEQ multiplex PCR, and TCRdb's table has in-frame clones only and misses some. This sample yields under 250,000 clones, of which about nine tenths are seen a single time; under 2% belongs to the top ten. Material: peripheral blood. The receptors were gathered from a woman aged 55-70 years who had recovered from COVID-19.

The CDR3 is CASRGGSQQYNEQFF. The CDR3 nucleotides are TGTGCCAGCAGGGGAGGTTCTCAACAGTACAATGAGCAGTTCTTC. This chain uses TRBV28 with TRBJ2-1; maybe TRBD2 (6 bases). The CDR3 is 15 amino acids. From germline, CDR1 is MDHEN and CDR2 SYDVKM. The ends were cut back, 6 bases at V and 4 bases at J, with 16 bases in the middle.

This clone was recorded a few times. The chain uses TRBV15 and TRBJ2-1, with 12 bases that match TRBD2. Germline trimming cut 0 bases from V and 2 bases from J; bases unmatched to any gene: 5. This CDR3 has 18 amino acids. The germline gives CDR1 LNHNV, CDR2 YYDKDF (reference sequence). The CDR3 DNA is TGTGCCACCAGCAGAGATCGGCTAGCGGGGGGGCCCTACAATGAGCAGTTCTTC. Its protein product is CATSRDRLAGGPYNEQFF.

The gene calls are TRBV7-9 and TRBJ2-3, with 8 bases identical to TRBD2. The trim removed 5 bases at V and 6 bases at J, leaving 13 bases unmatched. Germline V gene lookup returns CDR1 SEHNR and CDR2 FQNEAQ (reference sequence). CDR3 length: 16 amino acids. CDR3: CASSPGLATRGDTQYF. The CDR3 nucleotides read TGTGCCAGCAGCCCTGGACTAGCCACCCGAGGGGATACGCAGTATTTT.

The V and J genes are TRBV10-3 and TRBJ1-3; TRBD1 is a possible D gene (5 bases). Germline CDR1 ENHRY, CDR2 SYGVKD. The CDR3 contains 13 residues. Trimming took off 6 bases at V and 1 base at J, with 7 bases between the two ends. The CDR3 sequence: CAISPGSGNTIYF. The CDR3 coding sequence is TGTGCCATCAGCCCAGGGTCTGGAAACACCATATATTTT.

This clone was recorded only once. The gene calls are TRBV27 and TRBJ1-2; 7 bases are shared with TRBD1. The germline V gene has CDR1 MNHEY and CDR2 SMNVEV (reference sequence). This CDR3 region has 13 residues. The CDR3, as DNA: TGTATTTCCAGGGGGGTGGGTTTGAATGGCTACACCTTC. Residues: CISRGVGLNGYTF.

The V call is TRBV7-3, the J call TRBJ2-3, with TRBD1 as a possible D gene (6 bases). This CDR3 is 14 amino acids long. Germline V gene lookup returns CDR1 SGHTA and CDR2 FQGTGA. With 5 bases removed from V and 0 bases from J, the gap between germline ends came to 9 bases. CDR3 residues: CASSQQGSTDTQYF. CDR3 nucleotide sequence: TGTGCCAGCAGCCAACAGGGCAGCACAGATACGCAGTATTTT.

This clone was counted between two and nine times. This sequence joins TRBV4-3 and TRBJ2-7; 9 positions agree with TRBD1. V gave up 3 bases and J gave up 2 bases; unmatched junction bases: 8. Germline loops: CDR1 LGHNA, CDR2 YSLEER. There are 16 residues in the CDR3. This chain's CDR3 is CASSQDLQGATYEQYF. CDR3 coding DNA: TGCGCCAGCAGCCAGGATCTACAGGGGGCTACCTACGAGCAGTACTTC.

This chain joins TRBV27 and TRBJ1-3, with TRBD1 identical over 7 bases. This CDR3 has 17 amino acids. Per germline, CDR1 MNHEY and CDR2 SMNVEV (reference sequence). The junction had 9 bases not matched to a gene; V was cut back by 0 bases and J by 4 bases. Written as DNA, the CDR3 is TGTGCCAGCAGTTTATCTCCCGAACCGGGACAGGGAAACACCATATATTTT. Translation: CASSLSPEPGQGNTIYF.

V and J are TRBV9 and TRBJ2-2; 8 bases line up with TRBD2. The CDR3 is 19 amino acids. CDR1 and CDR2 from the germline V gene are SGDLS and YYNGEE. The V and J ends lost 1 base and 2 bases, in that order; junction bases with no gene match: 13. The CDR3 nucleotides are TGTGCCAGCAGCGTATCCACGAGGGCCCGGGGGGGCAACACCGGGGAGCTGTTTTTT. Translation gives CASSVSTRARGGNTGELFF. Full variable domain (missing parts from reference TRBV9 and TRBJ2-2): DSGVTQTPKHLITATGQRVTLRCSPRSGDLSVYWYQQSLDQGLQFLIQYYNGEERAKGNILERFSAQQFPDLHSELNLSSLELGDSALYFCASSVSTRARGGNTGELFFGEGSRLTVL.

This clone was observed a single time. The chain combines TRBV5-4 with TRBJ2-5; weak D call: TRBD2 (6 bases). Trimming took 4 bases from V and 5 from J, leaving 15 bases between them. The CDR3 runs to 14 residues. The V gene's germline CDR1 is SGHNT and CDR2 YYREEE (reference sequence). As DNA, the CDR3 is TGTGCCAGCAGCCCGGACTATGAGTTGGAGACCCAGTACTTC. It codes for CASSPDYELETQYF. Full variable domain (remainder filled in from reference TRBV5-4 and TRBJ2-5): ETGVTQSPTHLIKTRGQQVTLRCSSQSGHNTVSWYQQALGQGPQFIFQYYREEENGRGNFPPRFSGLQFPNYSSELNVNALELDDSALYLCASSPDYELETQYFGPGTRLLVL.

V is TRBV19 and J is TRBJ1-5; 7 bases agree with TRBD1. V lost 4 bases, J lost 6 bases, and 6 bases stayed unmatched. CDR3 length equals 14 residues. The V gene's germline CDR1 is LNHDA and CDR2 SQIVND (reference sequence). The DNA of the CDR3 is TGTGCCAGTAGTACACAGGGGCGAAGTCAGCCCCAGCATTTT. Amino acid sequence: CASSTQGRSQPQHF.

The gene calls are TRBV11-2 and TRBJ2-1; 8 bases are a match to TRBD2. V shed 1 base, J shed 2 bases, and the junction held 4 bases outside the gene matches. The length of the CDR3 is 16 residues. Germline CDR1 and CDR2: SGHAT and FQNNGV. This CDR3 is CASSLVAGGPYNEQFF. The DNA for the CDR3 is TGTGCCAGCAGCTTAGTGGCGGGGGGACCCTACAATGAGCAGTTCTTC.

This clone has only one observation. The CDR3 DNA reads TGTGCCAGTAGAACGACTAGCGGGGGAGGTGTACCCCAGTACTTC. It translates to CASRTTSGGGVPQYF. V usage is TRBV19 and J usage is TRBJ2-5; 12 bases agree with TRBD2. This CDR3 is 15 amino acids long. In germline, CDR1 is LNHDA, CDR2 SQIVND (reference sequence). The trim removed 6 bases at V and 9 bases at J, leaving 11 bases unmatched.

This chain uses TRBV2 with TRBJ2-5; D possibly corresponds to TRBD2 (5 bases). This CDR3 region has 13 residues. Trimming cost V 4 bases and J 5 bases, with 11 bases left between them. From germline, CDR1 is SNHLY and CDR2 FYNNEI. The CDR3, as DNA: TGTGCCAGCAGTGCTAATACTAGGGAGACCCAGTACTTC. It translates to CASSANTRETQYF.

The J gene is TRBJ2-1, the V gene TRBV11-3; 11 bases are a match to TRBD2. Germline CDR1 reads SGHNT; CDR2 reads YENEEA. The CDR3 is 18 residues long. V dropped 3 bases and J dropped 0; count of bases not matched to a gene: 7. In DNA, the CDR3 is TGTGCCAGCAGCTTGGGTAGCGGGGGGGCTTTCTCCTACAATGAGCAGTTCTTC. Protein: CASSLGSGGAFSYNEQFF.

V and J are TRBV5-6 and TRBJ1-2, with a tentative D call TRBD1 (6 bases). The CDR3 has 12 residues. V was shortened by 5 bases and J by 8 bases, with 13 bases between the two germline ends. CDR1 and CDR2 from the germline V gene are SGHDT and YYEEEE. For the CDR3, the DNA is TGTGCCAGCAGAACGGACAGCGAAGGCTACACCTTC. This gives the protein CASRTDSEGYTF.